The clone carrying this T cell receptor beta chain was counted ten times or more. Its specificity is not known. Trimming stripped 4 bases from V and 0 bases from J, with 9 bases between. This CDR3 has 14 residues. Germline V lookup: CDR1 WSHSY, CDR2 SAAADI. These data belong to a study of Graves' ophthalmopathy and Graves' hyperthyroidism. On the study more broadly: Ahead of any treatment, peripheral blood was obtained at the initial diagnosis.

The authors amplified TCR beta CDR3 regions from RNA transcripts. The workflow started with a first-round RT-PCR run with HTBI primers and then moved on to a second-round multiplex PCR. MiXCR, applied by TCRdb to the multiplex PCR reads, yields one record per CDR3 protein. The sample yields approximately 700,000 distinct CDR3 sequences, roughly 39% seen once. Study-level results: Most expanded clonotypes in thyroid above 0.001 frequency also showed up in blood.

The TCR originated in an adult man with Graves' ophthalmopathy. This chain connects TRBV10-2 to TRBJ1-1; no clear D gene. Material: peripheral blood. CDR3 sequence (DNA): TGCGCCAGCAGTGGTGGGCGGATGAACACTGAAGCTTTCTTT. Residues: CASSGGRMNTEAFF.